The 26 T cell receptor beta chains below come from one sample, sequenced in a study of T-cell reconstitution after alpha-beta-depleted transplantation in children. The authors prepared the TCRbeta library with unique molecular identifiers. TCRdb recomputed calls from the PCR reads with MiXCR, one row per CDR3 protein. Among around 240,000 distinct CDR3 sequences listed, roughly 8% were seen once. This sample comprised PBMCs, mostly from graft donor cells, obtained 180 days after TCRalphabeta/CD19-depleted stem cell transplant. These receptors were obtained from a male patient younger than 18 who had a stem cell transplant for acute lymphoblastic leukemia, so the T cells may come from the graft donor.

Many counts were recorded for this clonotype. The rearrangement joins TRBV15 to TRBJ2-2; no firm D call. Looked up from germline, CDR1 is LNHNV and CDR2 is YYDKDF (reference sequence). The ends were cut back, 0 bases at V and 1 base at J, with 9 bases in the middle. This CDR3 region has 16 residues. CDR3 nucleotide sequence: TGTGCCACCAGCAGAGAAGCTGGGGTGAACACCGGGGAGCTGTTTTTT. It specifies CATSREAGVNTGELFF.

This clonotype was counted only a few times. The rearrangement joins TRBV2 to TRBJ1-4; TRBD1 agrees at 9 bases. The CDR3 length is 15 residues. With 6 bases clipped from V and 2 bases from J, the junction kept 4 bases outside the gene matches. Germline V gene lookup returns CDR1 SNHLY and CDR2 FYNNEI. CDR3 sequence (DNA): TGTGCCAGCAGGGGGACAGGGCTTACTAATGAAAAACTGTTTTTT. It encodes CASRGTGLTNEKLFF. Using reference TRBV2 and TRBJ1-4 for the parts outside the CDR3, the full variable domain is EPEVTQTPSHQVTQMGQEVILRCVPISNHLYFYWYRQILGQKVEFLVSFYNNEISEKSEIFDDQFSVERPDGSNFTLKIRSTKLEDSAMYFCASRGTGLTNEKLFFGSGTQLSVL.

At least ten counts were recorded for this clonotype. The CDR3 sequence: CASSLAASGGRNEQFF. DNA for the CDR3: TGTGCCAGCAGCTTAGCCGCTAGCGGGGGAAGAAATGAGCAGTTCTTC. V gene TRBV7-6 combines with J gene TRBJ2-1, with 10 bases aligning to TRBD2. The CDR3 extends over 16 amino acids. CDR1 and CDR2 from the germline V gene are SGHVS and FNYEAQ. Unmatched junction bases numbered 6, after V lost 0 bases and J lost 7 bases. Using reference TRBV7-6 and TRBJ2-1 for the parts outside the CDR3, the full variable domain is GAGVSQSPRYKVTKRGQDVALRCDPISGHVSLYWYRQALGQGPEFLTYFNYEAQQDKSGLPNDRFSAERPEGSISTLTIQRTEQRDSAMYRCASSLAASGGRNEQFFGPGTRLTVL.

This clonotype showed up many times. The chain uses TRBV29-1 and TRBJ2-5, with D possibly being TRBD1 (6 bases). The CDR3 length is 11 residues. The germline CDR1 and CDR2 sequences are SQVTM and ANQGSEA. Trimming removed 6 bases at V and 7 bases at J, with 12 bases between. The CDR3 loop is CSVKQGTTQYF. Here the CDR3 DNA reads TGCAGCGTGAAACAGGGTACGACCCAGTACTTC. Full variable domain (remainder filled in from reference TRBV29-1 and TRBJ2-5): SAVISQKPSRDICQRGTSLTIQCQVDSQVTMMFWYRQQPGQSLTLIATANQGSEATYESGFVIDKFPISRPNLTFSTLTVSNMSPEDSSIYLCSVKQGTTQYFGPGTRLLVL.

This clonotype has only one observation. Since the CDR3 does not end with the conserved phenylalanine or tryptophan, this likely comes from a read error. V is TRBV7-8 and J is TRBJ2-7, with a weak D call TRBD1 (6 bases). The germline V and J ends were trimmed by 5 bases and 6 bases, with 11 bases remaining between them. CDR1 and CDR2 (germline): SGHVS, FQNEAQ. The CDR3 length is 12 residues. CDR3: CASSRHRVEQYS. Written as DNA, the CDR3 is TGTGCCAGCAGCCGGCACAGGGTCGAGCAGTACTCC.

In its sample, this clonotype was seen many times. CDR3 nucleotides: TGCAGTGCTAGGGTGGGGGACTATACCGGGGAGCTGTTTTTT. Amino acids: CSARVGDYTGELFF. This chain connects TRBV20-1 to TRBJ2-2; 7 bases match TRBD2. V shed 3 bases and J 5 bases; nucleotides not matched to a gene: 6. The length of the CDR3 is 14 residues. Germline V gene sequence: CDR1 DFQATT, CDR2 SNEGSKA (reference sequence).

This clonotype was counted ten times or more. The J gene is TRBJ2-3, the V gene TRBV9; the D is unclear. Trimming removed 2 bases from V and 0 bases from J, with 13 bases in between. The CDR3 has 16 amino acids. In germline, CDR1 is SGDLS, CDR2 YYNGEE. This chain's CDR3 is CASSVGPGTSTDTQYF. The CDR3 bases are TGTGCCAGCAGCGTCGGGCCCGGTACTAGCACAGATACGCAGTATTTT.

This clonotype was seen repeatedly, ten times or more. V and J are TRBV29-1 and TRBJ1-1; perhaps TRBD1 as D (6 bases). Germline CDR1 SQVTM, CDR2 ANQGSEA. This CDR3 has 12 amino acids. With 5 bases removed from V and 2 bases from J, the gap between germline ends came to 9 bases. CDR3 amino acids: CSVRTDNTEAFF. CDR3 coding DNA: TGCAGCGTTCGGACAGATAACACTGAAGCTTTCTTT.

There are many counts of this clonotype. The CDR3 nucleotides read TGTGCCAGCAGCGACGACAGATTCCGCTATGGCTACACCTTC. This translates into CASSDDRFRYGYTF. The genes are TRBV7-9 and TRBJ1-2, with D perhaps matching TRBD1 (5 bases). Per germline, CDR1 SEHNR and CDR2 FQNEAQ (reference sequence). CDR3 length: 14 residues. Trimming removed 5 bases at V and 4 bases at J, with 14 bases between.

This clonotype was counted between two and nine times. This sequence joins TRBV19 and TRBJ2-6, with D perhaps given as TRBD1 or TRBD2 (5 bases each). The CDR3 has 17 amino acids. Trimming left V 5 bases short and J 2 bases short, with 16 bases between. CDR1 is LNHDA and CDR2 is SQIVND in the germline V gene (reference sequence). In DNA form, the CDR3 reads TGTGCCAGTAGTCTAGGGACCGGGCCTCCTGGGGCCAACGTCCTGACTTTC. Encoded protein: CASSLGTGPPGANVLTF.

This clonotype occurred a few times. J is TRBJ1-5 and V is TRBV19; 11 bases line up with TRBD1. The germline CDR1 and CDR2 sequences are LNHDA and SQIVND (reference sequence). Trimming took 5 bases from V and 2 from J; bases not matched to a gene: 20. CDR3 size: 21 residues. The CDR3 spells CASSPPKASGQGALGNQPQHF. CDR3 bases: TGTGCCAGTAGTCCCCCTAAGGCGTCAGGACAGGGGGCGCTGGGCAATCAGCCCCAGCATTTT.

The chain combines TRBV23-1 with TRBJ2-7, with TRBD2 identical over 9 bases. TRBV23-1 is identified as an open reading frame with a role that is uncertain. J lost 6 bases, V lost 8 bases, and 14 bases had no gene match. CDR3 length equals 15 residues. In DNA, the CDR3 is TGCGCCAGCGTATTCAAGCGGGAGGCCAACTGCGAGCAGTACTTC. It codes for CASVFKREANCEQYF.

This clonotype has ten or more counts. The V and J genes are TRBV9 and TRBJ2-1; 10 bases match TRBD1. Germline V gene data show CDR1 as SGDLS and CDR2 as YYNGEE. V shed 0 bases and J 7 bases; nucleotides not matched to a gene: 4. The CDR3 length is 15 residues. The CDR3 DNA reads TGTGCCAGCAGCGTAGGGGACAGGGGTAGGAATGAGCAGTTCTTC. Protein sequence: CASSVGDRGRNEQFF.

In this sample, this clonotype turned up many times. V is TRBV6-1 and J is TRBJ2-1, with D unclear. Germline values: CDR1 MNHNS, CDR2 SASEGT. The CDR3 runs 14 residues. V lost 6 bases to trimming and J lost 7 bases, with 16 bases between them. CDR3 in amino acids: CASRRSGLGNEQFF. CDR3 in DNA: TGTGCCAGCAGACGGAGTGGCTTGGGGAATGAGCAGTTCTTC.

This clonotype was counted many times. The V call is TRBV5-1, the J call TRBJ2-2, with D possibly being TRBD2 (5 bases). Trimming removed 4 bases at V and 4 bases at J, with 11 bases between. This CDR3 region has 14 residues. Germline V lookup: CDR1 SGHRS, CDR2 YFSETQ. The DNA for the CDR3 is TGCGCCAGCAGCATCGCAGGACTCACCGGGGAGCTGTTTTTT. Its translation is CASSIAGLTGELFF.

This clonotype came up many times. The chain combines TRBV29-1 with TRBJ2-1; possible D gene TRBD2, 5 bases. Germline assignment: CDR1 SQVTM and CDR2 ANQGSEA. V lost 6 bases to trimming and J lost 9 bases, with 12 bases between them. The length of the CDR3 is 11 residues. CDR3 sequence: CSVDLDGEQFF. In nucleotides, the CDR3 is TGCAGCGTGGACTTAGATGGTGAGCAGTTCTTC.

Note on this clonotype: This may be a read error: a much more frequent sequence differs by one nucleotide. The rearrangement joins TRBV5-1 to TRBJ1-2; D remains ambiguous. The germline V and J ends were trimmed by 4 bases and 4 bases, with 11 bases remaining between them. Per the germline V gene, CDR1 is SGHRS and CDR2 is YFSETQ. This CDR3 spans 13 amino acids. CDR3 coding DNA: TGCGCCAGCAGCCATGGGATAGTCTATGGCTACACCTTC. It encodes CASSHGIVYGYTF. Drawing the rest from reference TRBV5-1 and TRBJ1-2, the complete variable domain is KAGVTQTPRYLIKTRGQQVTLSCSPISGHRSVSWYQQTPGQGLQFLFEYFSETQRNKGNFPGRFSGRQFSNSRSEMNVSTLELGDSALYLCASSHGIVYGYTFGSGTRLTVV.

V usage is TRBV6-2 or TRBV6-3 and J usage is TRBJ2-7; 11 nucleotides line up with TRBD2. The V and J ends lost 6 bases and 0 bases, in that order; junction bases with no gene match: 10. The germline V gene has CDR1 MNHEY and CDR2 SVGEGT. The CDR3 extends over 17 amino acids. CDR3 amino acids: CASRPAGLADSSYEQYF. CDR3 bases: TGTGCCAGCAGGCCCGCGGGACTAGCGGATAGCTCCTACGAGCAGTACTTC.

Many counts were recorded for this clonotype. This chain links TRBV5-6 with TRBJ2-7; 9 nucleotides line up with TRBD1. The CDR3 consists of 16 residues. Per germline, CDR1 SGHDT and CDR2 YYEEEE. The junction had 6 bases not matched to a gene; V was cut back by 0 bases and J by 2 bases. The CDR3, as DNA: TGTGCCAGCAGCTTGGAGAGGGACAGGGTAACCTACGAGCAGTACTTC. Translated, it gives CASSLERDRVTYEQYF.

This clonotype occurred many times. The V and J genes are TRBV24-1 and TRBJ2-2, with D perhaps matching TRBD2 (7 bases). V dropped 5 bases and J dropped 5 bases, with 11 bases sitting between them. Germline values: CDR1 KGHDR, CDR2 SFDVKD. The CDR3 totals 14 residues. The CDR3 DNA is TGTGCCACCAGTGCGGGGGGCTGGACCGGGGAGCTGTTTTTT. Amino acids: CATSAGGWTGELFF.

V and J are TRBV7-8 and TRBJ1-2; 9 nucleotides match TRBD1. Germline V lookup: CDR1 SGHVS, CDR2 FQNEAQ. V shed 5 bases and J 2 bases; nucleotides not matched to a gene: 12. This CDR3 is built from 17 residues. CDR3 bases: TGTGCCAGCAGCCCCCTCCCCGGGACAGGGACAAACTATGGCTACACCTTC. Its translation: CASSPLPGTGTNYGYTF.

In its sample, this clonotype was seen many times. V usage is TRBV29-1 and J usage is TRBJ2-7; D gene unclear. The CDR3 sequence is 12 residues long. Looked up from germline, CDR1 is SQVTM and CDR2 is ANQGSEA. V lost 4 bases to trimming and J lost 0 bases, with 7 bases between them. CDR3 region: CSVAASSYEQYF. The CDR3 region has the DNA TGCAGCGTTGCGGCCAGCTCCTACGAGCAGTACTTC.

This clonotype was counted ten times or more. The chain carries TRBV12-3 or TRBV12-4 and TRBJ1-1; D is undetermined. Trimming took off 2 bases at V and 0 bases at J, with 7 bases between the two ends. CDR3 length equals 14 residues. CDR3 DNA: TGTGCCAGCAGTTTAAGGAACATGAACACTGAAGCTTTCTTT. Its translation is CASSLRNMNTEAFF.

This clonotype was counted at least ten times. The rearrangement links TRBV5-5 to TRBJ2-5; 8 nucleotides align to TRBD1. The V gene end was trimmed by 0 bases and the J gene end by 4 bases; junction bases not matched to a gene: 2. This CDR3 contains 14 residues. The germline gives CDR1 SGHKS, CDR2 YYEKEE (reference sequence). CDR3 in amino acids: CASSLVTGGETQYF. The CDR3 DNA sequence: TGTGCCAGCAGCTTGGTTACAGGGGGAGAGACCCAGTACTTC.

This clonotype has at least ten counts. The V and J genes are TRBV4-2 and TRBJ1-2; 7 bases are a match to TRBD1. The CDR3 totals 16 residues. CDR1 and CDR2 (germline): LGHNA, YNFKEQ. V was pared by 3 bases and J by 1 base, with 8 bases of the junction left unmatched. The CDR3 protein is CASSHQGQGVNYGYTF. The DNA for the CDR3 is TGTGCCAGCAGCCACCAGGGGCAGGGGGTTAACTATGGCTACACCTTC.

This clonotype was counted many times. The chain recombines TRBV9 with TRBJ1-1; 7 bases line up with TRBD1. The CDR3 has 15 amino acids. The germline CDR1 and CDR2 sequences are SGDLS and YYNGEE. The junction had 6 bases not matched to a gene; V was cut back by 1 base and J by 3 bases. This CDR3 reads CASSVLGQEDTEAFF. CDR3 DNA: TGTGCCAGCAGCGTACTTGGACAGGAAGACACTGAAGCTTTCTTT. Looking up the rest from reference TRBV9 and TRBJ1-1 gives the full variable domain: DSGVTQTPKHLITATGQRVTLRCSPRSGDLSVYWYQQSLDQGLQFLIQYYNGEERAKGNILERFSAQQFPDLHSELNLSSLELGDSALYFCASSVLGQEDTEAFFGQGTRLTVV.